Each of the 13 T cell receptor beta chains below was sequenced from the same sample in a study of blood T cell repertoires in COVID-19. Profiling relied on immunoSEQ multiplex PCR, and the TCRdb table lists in-frame clones only, not all of them. This table holds some 280,000 clones, 85% found once. What was sequenced was peripheral blood. These receptor sequences come from a woman aged 45 to 65 with active or convalescent COVID-19.

This chain's CDR3 is CAISGGSGREDEKLFF. CDR3 bases: TGTGCCATCAGTGGGGGCAGTGGGAGGGAGGATGAAAAACTGTTTTTT. This sequence joins TRBV10-3 and TRBJ1-4; possibly TRBD1 for D (5 bases). This CDR3 has 16 amino acids. V lost 4 bases, J lost 6 bases, and 18 bases lay in between. The germline V gene encodes CDR1 ENHRY and CDR2 SYGVKD.

V gene TRBV2 combines with J gene TRBJ1-1; TRBD1 is a possible D gene (6 bases). The CDR3 is 14 amino acids. The germline V and J ends were trimmed by 4 bases and 1 base, with 10 bases remaining between them. CDR1 and CDR2 (germline): SNHLY, FYNNEI. CDR3 bases: TGTGCCAGCAGTGCTGGGACAACGAACACTGAAGCTTTCTTT. Translation: CASSAGTTNTEAFF.

The gene calls are TRBV25-1 and TRBJ1-2; 9 bases line up with TRBD1. Trimming removed 4 bases from V and 2 bases from J; junction bases left unmatched: 5. CDR3 length equals 15 residues. Germline V gene lookup returns CDR1 MGHDK and CDR2 SYGVNS. The CDR3 region has the DNA TGTGCCAGCAGTGCGACTGGACAGGGGAACTATGGCTACACCTTC. As protein: CASSATGQGNYGYTF.

The V gene is TRBV2, the J gene TRBJ2-7, with 10 bases matching TRBD1. CDR1 SNHLY and CDR2 FYNNEI come from the germline V gene. V was pared by 6 bases and J by 4 bases, with 6 bases of the junction left unmatched. The length of the CDR3 is 14 residues. The CDR3 region is CASRSRQGAYEQYF. CDR3 in DNA: TGTGCCAGCAGGAGCAGACAGGGGGCGTACGAGCAGTACTTC. Complete variable domain (other parts from reference TRBV2 and TRBJ2-7): EPEVTQTPSHQVTQMGQEVILRCVPISNHLYFYWYRQILGQKVEFLVSFYNNEISEKSEIFDDQFSVERPDGSNFTLKIRSTKLEDSAMYFCASRSRQGAYEQYFGPGTRLTVT.

The rearrangement uses TRBV15 and TRBJ1-5; D not resolved. V was shortened by 0 bases and J by 4 bases, with 10 bases between the two germline ends. The CDR3 is 15 amino acids. The germline V gene has CDR1 LNHNV and CDR2 YYDKDF (reference sequence). As DNA, the CDR3 is TGTGCCACCAGCAGAGATAATGTAGCTAATCAGCCCCAGCATTTT. Translated, it gives CATSRDNVANQPQHF.

The chain's CDR3 is CASRYRQTNTEAFF. As DNA, the CDR3 is TGTGCCAGCAGATATCGACAGACCAACACTGAAGCTTTCTTT. The rearrangement joins TRBV6-5 to TRBJ1-1; D possibly corresponds to TRBD1 (5 bases). V lost 6 bases to trimming and J lost 2 bases, with 13 bases between them. The CDR3 totals 14 residues. Germline V lookup: CDR1 MNHEY, CDR2 SVGAGI.

The chain recombines TRBV2 with TRBJ2-5; D is unclear. Germline assignment: CDR1 SNHLY and CDR2 FYNNEI. The V and J ends lost 4 bases and 2 bases respectively, with 14 bases between them. There are 15 residues in the CDR3. CDR3 sequence: CASSGSPPKQETQYF. The CDR3 DNA reads TGTGCCAGCAGTGGTAGCCCCCCTAAACAAGAGACCCAGTACTTC.

A single count supports this clone. The V and J genes are TRBV5-1 and TRBJ2-7; D perhaps matches TRBD2 (6 bases). Per the germline V gene, CDR1 is SGHRS and CDR2 is YFSETQ. The CDR3 loop spans 18 amino acids. Trimming removed 2 bases at V and 1 base at J, with 22 bases between. CDR3 in amino acids: CASSFSPWGESKSYEQYF. The CDR3 DNA is TGCGCCAGCAGCTTCAGCCCGTGGGGGGAAAGCAAATCCTACGAGCAGTACTTC.

V is TRBV7-8 and J is TRBJ1-2; possibly TRBD1 for D (5 bases). V gave up 1 base and J gave up 3 bases, with 9 bases separating them. Germline V lookup: CDR1 SGHVS, CDR2 FQNEAQ. The CDR3 is 14 residues long. The CDR3 DNA reads as TGTGCCAGCAGCTTAGACGCAGGGTACTATGGCTACACCTTC. Translated, it gives CASSLDAGYYGYTF.

V usage is TRBV4-1 and J usage is TRBJ1-3; TRBD1 is a possible D gene (5 bases). The CDR3 extends over 19 amino acids. V was shortened by 1 base and J by 0 bases, with 19 bases between the two germline ends. Germline CDR1 MGHRA, CDR2 YSYEKL. CDR3 sequence (DNA): TGCGCCAGCAGCCAAGTAGGCCGGACAAGCCGACGCTCTGGAAACACCATATATTTT. It specifies CASSQVGRTSRRSGNTIYF.

The chain has TRBV27 and TRBJ1-1, with 11 nucleotides matching TRBD1. The CDR3 covers 13 residues. V lost 6 bases and J lost 11; bases outside the gene matches: 8. CDR1 is MNHEY and CDR2 is SMNVEV in the germline V gene (reference sequence). As DNA, the CDR3 is TGTGCCAGCAGGTCCCGGGACAGGGGGTTCGCTTTCTTT. Amino acid sequence: CASRSRDRGFAFF.

This clone was observed a handful of times. This chain uses TRBV19 with TRBJ1-1; perhaps TRBD1 as D (6 bases). The CDR3 spans 14 residues. V lost 7 bases, J lost 6 bases, and 18 bases lay in between. Per germline, CDR1 LNHDA and CDR2 SQIVND (reference sequence). The chain's CDR3 is CASKRRGSLAEAFF. DNA of the CDR3: TGTGCCAGTAAGCGCAGGGGAAGCTTGGCTGAAGCTTTCTTT.

The V call is TRBV6-9, the J call TRBJ1-2; a possible D gene is TRBD1 (5 bases). V was shortened by 4 bases and J by 2 bases, with 17 bases between the two germline ends. The CDR3 has 16 amino acids. From germline, CDR1 is MNHGY and CDR2 SVAAGI. The CDR3 DNA is TGTGCCAGCAGTTTTTCGGGGGGAATCGGCAACTATGGCTACACCTTC. The encoded protein is CASSFSGGIGNYGYTF.